Described below is a single T cell receptor (beta chain) sequence and its context. Its antigen is still unknown. No base quality values were provided; no much bigger clone lies one nucleotide off. TCRbeta CDR3 regions were amplified from genomic DNA using the immunoSEQ Assay, a bias-controlled multiplex PCR. Regarding the original processing steps: Within the assay, amplification of reference gene primers was used to estimate how many nucleated cells each sample contained. To quantify the absolute abundance of each unique TCRbeta CDR3 rearrangement, sequence reads were collapsed and filtered. For each sample, productive Simpson clonality was calculated as the square root of Simpson's diversity index over productive rearrangements. The immuneACCESS repertoire file appears here via TCRdb, limited to in-frame rearrangements. These files lack a portion of the clones; in checked studies, under half of the deficit traces to unresolved V genes, and the cause of the others is not known. V and J calls and clone size are given by that table; D and trimming were obtained from the DNA. Across this sample there are around 220,000 clones, with 88% seen only once. The ten biggest clones cover about 1.5% of the sample.

Each collaborating institution followed its own protocols to collect whole blood in K2EDTA tubes. For TCRbeta analysis, collaborator samples were shipped as frozen whole blood, as isolated PBMCs, or as DNA extracted from either sample type. This sample stems from a study of blood T cell repertoires in COVID-19 (dated by TCRdb to about 2020). Background on the whole study: Samples from collaborators originated in the United States, Italy and Spain and spanned both the acute and convalescent phases of COVID-19. Samples were obtained from the ongoing ImmuneRACE study (first 160 participants) and from some 1,300 subjects provided by 6 global collaborators. The prospective study material was composed of cDNA or gDNA derived from T cells, B-cell-depleted T cells, or PBMCs. Deeply sampled blood TCRbeta repertoires from subjects exposed to, actively infected with, or recovered from COVID-19 were included in the dataset. Nearly every sample came with metadata listing a de-identified subject ID, COVID-19 status, age in years and sex. The repertoires were released in a freely available public database meant as a resource for research on the immune response to SARS-CoV-2. Where available, HLA class I and class II types were taken from metadata supplied by the sample provider and were not determined by assay-based typing. Broad study findings and their caveats: How much clinical and demographic metadata was included differed by source and by participant, and the metadata was provided uncurated.

Counted from cysteine to phenylalanine, this CDR3 has 12 amino acids. Kept here is only the CDR3 DNA, which spans 36 bases and is read in frame from base 1. Per the germline V gene (reference sequence), GTSNPN is the CDR1 and SVGIG is the CDR2. Trimming takes 5 bases from V and 4 bases from J, and the germline ends sit 6 bases apart. This TCR derives from a man aged 18 to 35 with active or convalescent COVID-19. Recombination linked TRBV30 to TRBJ2-6; no D gene is confidently identified. Sequencing used peripheral blood. The CDR3 here reads CAWSSGANVLTF. The nucleotide sequence is given as TGTGCCTGGTCTTCCGGGGCCAACGTCCTGACTTTC.